The text below deals with one T cell receptor beta chain. CDR1 is SSHAT, CDR2 FNYEAQ, per germline (reference sequence). The CDR3 loop spans 15 amino acids. V was cut by 0 bases and J by 7 bases, with 15 bases left in between. In TCRdb, the 5' RACE reads were re-called with MiXCR into one record per CDR3 protein. The sample gives 250,000 to 300,000 distinct CDR3 sequences, more than 15% of which show up once; 20% to 25% is in the top ten. This sample is part of a study of T-cell memory formation after mild COVID-19. Specimen: PBMCs or a T cell subset sorted from them (not recorded which). The clonotype comes from a man aged 18 to 29 who had mild COVID-19 (a few samples of this study predate the infection). Cell type and time point are not known. This chain joins TRBV7-7 and TRBJ2-5; tentatively, D is TRBD1 or TRBD2 (5 bases each). This chain's CDR3 is CASSLALKGSATQYF. The CDR3 DNA is TGTGCCAGCAGCTTAGCGCTAAAGGGGAGCGCGACCCAGTACTTC.